The clone carrying this T cell receptor (beta chain) was counted a single time. Its antigen is unidentified. TCRdb's table, derived via immunoSEQ multiplex PCR, lists solely in-frame clones and lacks some. The sample lists fewer than 90,000 clones; about 86% were seen once. The data derive from a study of cytotoxic CD8 clonotypes in ibrutinib-treated CLL. For the study at large: Collecting the response samples happened after a median 12 months of treatment, with a range of 6 to 36. General study points: Public clonotypes (which were uncommon) either contracted or remained stable on treatment.

CDR3 length: 14 residues. Looked up from germline, CDR1 is SGHNT and CDR2 is YENEEA. Unmatched junction bases numbered 6, after V lost 5 bases and J lost 6 bases. V and J are TRBV11-3 and TRBJ2-7; 11 positions agree with TRBD2. Sequencing used PBMCs, obtained before ibrutinib treatment. The source of this sequence is a human donor with chronic lymphocytic leukemia. The CDR3 spells CASSITSGRAEQYF. CDR3 sequence (DNA): TGTGCCAGCAGCATTACTAGCGGGAGAGCCGAGCAGTACTTC. Using reference TRBV11-3 and TRBJ2-7 for the parts outside the CDR3, the full variable domain is EAGVVQSPRYKIIEKKQPVAFWCNPISGHNTLYWYLQNLGQGPELLIRYENEEAVDDSQLPKDRFSAERLKGVDSTLKIQPAELGDSAVYLCASSITSGRAEQYFGPGTRLTVT.